This T cell receptor beta chain was retrieved from a study of blood T cells in healthy people across ages. Study-level results: The lack of PBMC sorting stopped any conclusive naive versus antigen-experienced comparison. Age brought a roughly linear fall in TCR beta diversity measured per million T cells.

Then a second PCR, running roughly 7 to 11 cycles, was carried out with a sample-barcoded 5' primer and a J-beta primer mix. TCRdb redid the calling of the 5' RACE reads with MiXCR, one entry per CDR3 protein. This sample yields around 800,000 distinct CDR3 sequences, of which approximately 67% are seen a single time; 25% to 35% belongs to the top ten. For every donor, a draw yielded around 10 milliliters of peripheral blood. Per sample, extraction of total RNA gave at least 5 micrograms in every case. Worth noting for this clonotype: Its antigen is undetermined.

Per germline, CDR1 SQVTM and CDR2 ANQGSEA. The length of the CDR3 is 14 residues. The material sequenced was blood. The receptor comes from a young man in good health. The chain employs TRBV29-1 and TRBJ2-4; 7 bases agree with TRBD1. The assigned J gene may be wrong: the sequence end matches TRBJ2-7 better. This chain's CDR3 is CSVEDRGRGYEQYF. The CDR3 DNA sequence: TGCAGCGTTGAAGATCGTGGCAGGGGGTACGAGCAGTACTTC.